The next 16 T cell receptor beta chains were all read from a single sample in a study of T cell repertoires in cytomegalovirus infection. TCRdb independently ran MiXCR on the reads; one entry per CDR3 protein. The sample contains around 110,000 distinct CDR3 sequences, around 10% of which appear only once. These receptors' antigens are unknown. The sequenced sample consisted of PBMCs, sequenced either directly or after in vitro stimulation (not recorded which). These receptors all stem from a human donor in good health (CMV status not recorded). Some clones in this sample may be carry-over from other donors' samples.

This clonotype showed up just a few times. The genes are TRBV28 and TRBJ2-1; a weak D match, TRBD1 (5 bases). V was cut by 2 bases and J by 4 bases, with 12 bases left in between. Germline CDR1 reads MDHEN; CDR2 reads SYDVKM. The CDR3 runs 15 residues. CDR3 sequence reads: CASSLQGMNYNEQFF. CDR3 nucleotides: TGTGCCAGCAGTTTACAGGGAATGAATTACAATGAGCAGTTCTTC.

This clonotype was seen at least ten times. The rearrangement joins TRBV7-2 to TRBJ2-1, with TRBD2 matching over 7 bases. The ends lost 3 bases at V and 0 bases at J; junction bases unmatched: 11. CDR3 length: 18 residues. Germline CDR1 is SGHTA and CDR2 is FQGNSA. As DNA, the CDR3 is TGTGCCAGCAGCTTGATCCGGAGCGGGGTGAGCTCCTACAATGAGCAGTTCTTC. It specifies CASSLIRSGVSSYNEQFF.

This clonotype showed up just a few times. The rearrangement uses TRBV6-5 and TRBJ2-3, with 8 nucleotides matching TRBD2. Looked up from germline, CDR1 is MNHEY and CDR2 is SVGAGI. The V segment lost 3 bases and the J segment 4 bases; nucleotides outside the gene matches: 6. The CDR3 length is 15 residues. CDR3: CASSYSGTSADTQYF. The DNA of the CDR3 is TGTGCCAGCAGTTATTCCGGGACTAGTGCAGATACGCAGTATTTT.

At least ten counts were recorded for this clonotype. The gene calls are TRBV7-2 and TRBJ2-1; a possible D gene is TRBD1 (7 bases). V lost 6 bases to trimming and J lost 8 bases, with 26 bases between them. Germline V CDR1 and CDR2: SGHTA, FQGNSA. The CDR3 runs to 17 residues. For the CDR3, the DNA is TGTGCCAGCAGGTGGGACAGCCGGGACTTCCTTGGCGATGAGCAGTTCTTC. Its translation: CASRWDSRDFLGDEQFF.

The V gene is TRBV20-1, the J gene TRBJ1-6; 7 bases fit TRBD1. The CDR3 covers 15 residues. From germline, CDR1 is DFQATT and CDR2 SNEGSKA (reference sequence). The V gene end was trimmed by 6 bases and the J gene end by 7 bases; junction bases not matched to a gene: 12. The CDR3 DNA is TGCAGTGCCCCGACGCCTACAGGGGAAAATTCACCCCTCCACTTT. This gives the protein CSAPTPTGENSPLHF.

This clonotype was counted ten times or more. This chain connects TRBV4-3 to TRBJ2-7; D is perhaps TRBD1 (7 bases). CDR1 is LGHNA and CDR2 is YSLEER in the germline V gene. The CDR3 totals 17 residues. V was trimmed by 0 bases and J by 1 base, leaving 16 bases between them. As DNA, the CDR3 is TGCGCCAGCAGCCAAGAAAGTCCGCAGGGGGGATCCTACGAGCAGTACTTC. Its protein product is CASSQESPQGGSYEQYF.

The genes are TRBV12-3 or TRBV12-4 and TRBJ1-1, with TRBD1 identical over 7 bases. CDR3 length: 14 residues. Trimming cost V 6 bases and J 0 bases; bases outside gene matches: 4. The DNA of the CDR3 is TGTGCCAGCAGGTGGGACAGAATGAACACTGAAGCTTTCTTT. It yields the protein CASRWDRMNTEAFF.

A few counts support this clonotype. The CDR3, as DNA: TGTGCCAGCGATCCTTTGGACAGCAGCAATCAGCCCCAGCATTTT. Its protein is CASDPLDSSNQPQHF. V usage is TRBV6-4 and J usage is TRBJ1-5; D possibly corresponds to TRBD1 (6 bases). V gave up 8 bases and J gave up 1 base, with 15 bases separating them. CDR1 and CDR2 (germline): MRHNA, SNTAGT. The CDR3 length is 15 residues.

This clonotype was seen many times. J is TRBJ2-1 and V is TRBV7-2; TRBD2 aligns across 12 bases. This CDR3 spans 16 amino acids. Germline CDR1 is SGHTA and CDR2 is FQGNSA. V lost 3 bases, J lost 4 bases, and 4 bases stayed unmatched. CDR3 bases: TGTGCCAGCAGCTTCCTAGCGGGAGGGCTGTACAATGAGCAGTTCTTC. It encodes CASSFLAGGLYNEQFF.

This clonotype was detected ten times or more. This chain uses TRBV11-2 with TRBJ1-4, with D possibly matching TRBD1 (6 bases). CDR3 length equals 15 residues. The V gene's germline CDR1 is SGHAT and CDR2 FQNNGV. Trimming stripped 4 bases from V and 7 bases from J, with 16 bases between. CDR3 sequence: CASSSEGGLSEKLFF. DNA of the CDR3: TGTGCCAGCAGCTCCGAGGGGGGGCTGTCTGAAAAACTGTTTTTT. Variable domain in full (rest from reference TRBV11-2 and TRBJ1-4): EAGVAQSPRYKIIEKRQSVAFWCNPISGHATLYWYQQILGQGPKLLIQFQNNGVVDDSQLPKDRFSAERLKGVDSTLKIQPAKLEDSAVYLCASSSEGGLSEKLFFGSGTQLSVL.

A single count supports this clonotype. This may arise from a read error, as a much more abundant clone is one base away. The chain links TRBV7-2 to TRBJ1-3; D is uncertain. CDR1 and CDR2 from the germline V gene are SGHTA and FQGNSA. The CDR3 runs 14 residues. Written as DNA, the CDR3 is TGTGCCAGCAGCTTAGCGGCAGGAGGAAACACCATATGTTTT. This codes for CASSLAAGGNTICF.

This clonotype was observed many times. J is TRBJ2-7 and V is TRBV28, with D hard to call. The CDR3 has 16 amino acids. V shed 5 bases and J shed 0 bases, with 17 bases lying between them. Germline CDR1 MDHEN, CDR2 SYDVKM. CDR3 DNA sequence: TGTGCCAGCAGTCTCTCCCCTGGGTCCGGCTCCTACGAGCAGTACTTC. This translates into CASSLSPGSGSYEQYF.

The genes are TRBV27 and TRBJ1-1, with D possibly TRBD1 on 6 matching bases. The ends were cut back, 5 bases at V and 5 bases at J, with 15 bases in the middle. CDR1 and CDR2 (germline): MNHEY, SMNVEV (reference sequence). This CDR3 comprises 14 residues. The CDR3 DNA reads TGTGCCAGCAGTCATCAACTCAGGGGAACTGAAGCTTTCTTT. It translates to CASSHQLRGTEAFF.

This clonotype was seen at least ten times. This rearrangement joins TRBV11-2 to TRBJ1-1, with D hard to call. Germline-derived CDR1 and CDR2 are SGHAT and FQNNGV. The CDR3 spans 13 residues. Trimming removed 4 bases from V and 0 bases from J, with 6 bases in between. The CDR3 protein is CASSSDLNTEAFF. CDR3 nucleotides: TGTGCCAGCAGCTCCGACCTGAACACTGAAGCTTTCTTT.

This clonotype showed up just a few times. The gene calls are TRBV7-8 and TRBJ1-2; D is possibly TRBD1 (5 bases). This CDR3 comprises 15 residues. V lost 4 bases and J 8 bases, leaving 20 bases between the germline ends. Per the germline V gene, CDR1 is SGHVS and CDR2 is FQNEAQ. The CDR3, as DNA: TGTGCCAGCAGCTACACCGGGACCCAGTTCGAAGGCTACACCTTC. Translation gives CASSYTGTQFEGYTF.

This clonotype was recorded at least ten times. The J gene is TRBJ2-5, the V gene TRBV11-2; tentatively, D is TRBD1 (6 bases). Germline V lookup: CDR1 SGHAT, CDR2 FQNNGV. The CDR3 is made up of 12 amino acids. Trimming removed 3 bases from V and 5 bases from J, with 7 bases in between. CDR3 loop: CASSFRGETQYF. DNA of the CDR3: TGTGCCAGCAGCTTTAGGGGGGAGACCCAGTACTTC.